This T cell receptor (beta chain) was recovered during a study of CD8+ T cells in alopecia areata. Treatment specified: oral pan-JAK inhibitor, 5-10 mg twice daily. The germline V gene encodes CDR1 WSHSY and CDR2 SAAADI. The CDR3 sequence is 12 residues long. V lost 2 bases and J lost 5, with 6 bases in between. Investigators isolated RNA and reverse transcribed it into cDNA to act as the sequencing template. Sequenced by immunoSEQ multiplex PCR; TCRdb stores in-frame clones only, minus some. The table lists approximately 150,000 clones, around 60% of them singletons, with 12% to 15% in the top ten. Sequenced here: CD4+ T cells sorted from blood, sampled at week 24, from a patient treated with tofacitinib. The chain is built from TRBV10-2 and TRBJ1-2; the D is unclear. This clonotype was obtained from a human donor with alopecia areata. CDR3 sequence reads: CASSERRYGYTF. Written as DNA, the CDR3 is TGCGCCAGCAGTGAGAGGCGGTATGGCTACACCTTC.